A single sample is the source of the 20 T cell receptor beta chains below, sequenced in a study of Ad26.COV2.S vaccination and SARS-CoV-2 variants. Clones were read by immunoSEQ multiplex PCR, and TCRdb kept only the in-frame ones, dropping some. Among about 350,000 clones listed, about 88% were seen once. Noted treatment: 19 received Ad26.COV2.S at low or high dose, single or two shots; five or six received placebo; per-sample allocation not given. On day 63 after the first injection, vaccine and placebo recipients gave samples. Sequencing was performed on peripheral blood, taken in a trial of Ad26.COV2.S vaccine versus placebo. The receptor set was obtained from a person between 18 and 59 years old who received the Ad26.COV2.S COVID-19 vaccine or a placebo.

This chain connects TRBV29-1 to TRBJ1-2, with 8 nucleotides matching TRBD1. Germline V lookup: CDR1 SQVTM, CDR2 ANQGSEA. This CDR3 contains 13 residues. V dropped 5 bases and J dropped 3; count of bases not matched to a gene: 5. CDR3: CSVRTGGYYGYTF. The CDR3 nucleotides are TGCAGCGTTCGCACAGGGGGGTACTATGGCTACACCTTC.

The chain combines TRBV7-9 with TRBJ2-7, with no clear D. Trimming stripped 3 bases from V and 6 bases from J, with 15 bases between. CDR3 size: 14 residues. CDR1 is SEHNR and CDR2 is FQNEAQ in the germline V gene (reference sequence). Here the CDR3 reads CASSFTNRALEQYF. CDR3 DNA sequence: TGTGCCAGCAGCTTTACCAACCGGGCCCTCGAGCAGTACTTC.

This clone has just a few counts. This rearrangement joins TRBV7-6 to TRBJ2-7, with no clear D. Germline assignment: CDR1 SGHVS and CDR2 FNYEAQ. CDR3 size: 11 residues. Trimming took off 5 bases at V and 6 bases at J, with 8 bases between the two ends. CDR3: CASSTRGEQYF. CDR3 in DNA: TGTGCCAGCAGCACACGAGGCGAGCAGTACTTC.

The chain combines TRBV6-2 or TRBV6-3 with TRBJ1-5; D perhaps matches TRBD1 (6 bases). The germline gives CDR1 MNHEY, CDR2 SVGEGT. The CDR3 loop spans 13 amino acids. V was trimmed by 6 bases and J by 5 bases, leaving 11 bases between them. CDR3 loop: CASSQDRYQPQHF. The CDR3 DNA is TGTGCCAGCAGCCAGGACAGATATCAGCCCCAGCATTTT.

This chain connects TRBV14 to TRBJ2-7, with 7 bases identical to TRBD2. Germline V gene data show CDR1 as SGHDN and CDR2 as FVKESK. After removal of 4 bases from V and 6 bases from J, the junction contained 6 bases not matched to a gene. This CDR3 spans 13 amino acids. The CDR3 DNA sequence: TGTGCCAGCAGCCCCCAGCGGGGTTCCGAGCAGTACTTC. It encodes CASSPQRGSEQYF.

V gene TRBV5-1 combines with J gene TRBJ2-7; 9 bases are a match to TRBD1. CDR3 length: 13 residues. Losses at the gene ends were 4 bases for V and 5 bases for J; bases not matched to a gene: 4. CDR1 SGHRS and CDR2 YFSETQ come from the germline V gene. CDR3 sequence reads: CASSRNRGHEQYF. DNA of the CDR3: TGCGCCAGCAGCAGAAACAGGGGGCACGAGCAGTACTTC.

The rearrangement links TRBV27 to TRBJ2-6; 12 nucleotides align to TRBD2. The CDR3 length is 20 residues. V trimming: 7 bases; J trimming: 0 bases; junction bases outside the gene matches: 13. Germline values: CDR1 MNHEY, CDR2 SMNVEV (reference sequence). The CDR3: CASTPGPGLAGHSGANVLTF. The CDR3 region has the DNA TGTGCCAGCACCCCTGGCCCCGGACTAGCGGGACACTCTGGGGCCAACGTCCTGACTTTC.

J is TRBJ1-6 and V is TRBV4-2; D unresolved. Germline values: CDR1 LGHNA, CDR2 YNFKEQ. The V gene lost 0 bases and the J gene lost 2 bases, with 11 bases spanning the gap. The CDR3 covers 17 residues. CDR3 residues: CASSQESGNAYNSPLHF. Here the CDR3 DNA reads TGTGCCAGCAGCCAAGAATCGGGTAACGCCTATAATTCACCCCTCCACTTT.

This chain joins TRBV6-5 and TRBJ2-5; possible D gene TRBD2, 6 bases. The CDR3 has 13 residues. CDR1 and CDR2 from the germline V gene are MNHEY and SVGAGI. Trimming removed 9 bases from V and 4 bases from J, with 15 bases in between. This CDR3 reads CASRPGVGETQYF. The CDR3 DNA follows: TGTGCCAGTAGACCGGGAGTGGGAGAGACCCAGTACTTC.

V gene TRBV19 combines with J gene TRBJ2-7; 11 positions agree with TRBD2. With 8 bases clipped from V and 2 bases from J, the junction kept 8 bases outside the gene matches. Germline V lookup: CDR1 LNHDA, CDR2 SQIVND (reference sequence). The CDR3 is 15 amino acids. The CDR3 here is CASHHSGRDPYEQYF. In DNA form, the CDR3 reads TGTGCCAGTCACCATAGCGGGAGGGACCCCTACGAGCAGTACTTC. The variable domain in full, completed from reference TRBV19 and TRBJ2-7, reads DGGITQSPKYLFRKEGQNVTLSCEQNLNHDAMYWYRQDPGQGLRLIYYSQIVNDFQKGDIAEGYSVSREKKESFPLTVTSAQKNPTAFYLCASHHSGRDPYEQYFGPGTRLTVT.

V gene TRBV7-6 combines with J gene TRBJ1-4; 9 nucleotides agree with TRBD1. The V and J ends lost 1 base and 7 bases, in that order; junction bases with no gene match: 4. Germline assignment: CDR1 SGHVS and CDR2 FNYEAQ. The CDR3 runs 15 residues. The chain's CDR3 is CASSLVGTGSEKLFF. Here the CDR3 DNA reads TGTGCCAGCAGCTTAGTTGGGACAGGGAGTGAAAAACTGTTTTTT. Full variable domain (remainder filled in from reference TRBV7-6 and TRBJ1-4): GAGVSQSPRYKVTKRGQDVALRCDPISGHVSLYWYRQALGQGPEFLTYFNYEAQQDKSGLPNDRFSAERPEGSISTLTIQRTEQRDSAMYRCASSLVGTGSEKLFFGSGTQLSVL.

The chain uses TRBV4-3 and TRBJ1-5; a weak D match, TRBD1 (5 bases). Germline assignment: CDR1 LGHNA and CDR2 YSLEER. The CDR3 extends over 15 amino acids. The V gene lost 1 base and the J gene lost 5 bases, with 12 bases spanning the gap. CDR3 sequence (DNA): TGCGCCAGCAGCCAAGGGTTGGGAGGGGATCAGCCCCAGCATTTT. Its translation is CASSQGLGGDQPQHF.

The CDR3 bases are TGTGCCAGCAGTCCCCCTTTTTCCCCGGAGACAGGGGTATGGTACGAGCAGTACTTC. Its translation is CASSPPFSPETGVWYEQYF. This sequence joins TRBV6-6 and TRBJ2-7; 8 nucleotides agree with TRBD1. The V and J ends lost 5 bases and 4 bases, in that order; junction bases with no gene match: 22. The CDR3 runs to 19 residues. Looked up from germline, CDR1 is MNHNY and CDR2 is SVGAGI (reference sequence).

This sequence joins TRBV7-8 and TRBJ2-7; no reliable D call. This CDR3 has 12 residues. Germline CDR1 reads SGHVS; CDR2 reads FQNEAQ. V lost 5 bases and J lost 6, with 11 bases in between. CDR3 protein: CASSPYVGEQYF. The CDR3 bases are TGTGCCAGCAGCCCCTACGTTGGCGAGCAGTACTTC.

The chain has TRBV5-1 and TRBJ1-4, with 7 bases identical to TRBD1. The CDR3 spans 15 residues. The ends lost 1 base at V and 3 bases at J; junction bases unmatched: 3. The germline gives CDR1 SGHRS, CDR2 YFSETQ. The CDR3 DNA sequence: TGCGCCAGCAGCTTGTGGCAGGGGGCTAATGAAAAACTGTTTTTT. This gives the protein CASSLWQGANEKLFF.

This clone was recorded once. This chain links TRBV24-1 with TRBJ2-1; D gene unclear. Trimming took off 10 bases at V and 7 bases at J, with 16 bases between the two ends. This CDR3 region has 13 residues. CDR1 is KGHDR and CDR2 is SFDVKD in the germline V gene. As DNA, the CDR3 is TGTGCCACGGCCACCCAGGTAGGGAATGAGCAGTTCTTC. The encoded protein is CATATQVGNEQFF.

The V gene is TRBV4-2, the J gene TRBJ2-7, with D maybe TRBD2 (6 bases). CDR3 length: 16 amino acids. Per germline, CDR1 LGHNA and CDR2 YNFKEQ. The V gene lost 6 bases and the J gene lost 5 bases, with 23 bases spanning the gap. The CDR3: CASSPLTRSGPDEQYF. The DNA for the CDR3 is TGTGCCAGCAGTCCGCTGACTAGGTCCGGACCTGACGAGCAGTACTTC.

The chain couples TRBV28 to TRBJ1-4; 7 nucleotides agree with TRBD1. The J segment lost 10 bases and the V segment lost 3 bases, leaving 11 bases of the junction unmatched. CDR3 size: 15 residues. CDR1 MDHEN and CDR2 SYDVKM come from the germline V gene. The CDR3, as DNA: TGTGCCAGCAGTTTGGCAGGGGGGTCCCTGCGAAAACTGTTTTTT. Its translation is CASSLAGGSLRKLFF.

J is TRBJ1-5 and V is TRBV28; TRBD1 might be the D (6 bases). V was trimmed by 6 bases and J by 2 bases, leaving 14 bases between them. CDR1 and CDR2 (germline): MDHEN, SYDVKM. CDR3 size: 15 residues. CDR3 in amino acids: CASRLRGRGNQPQHF. The CDR3 coding sequence is TGTGCCAGCAGGCTCAGGGGCCGGGGCAATCAGCCCCAGCATTTT. The full variable domain, completed using reference TRBV28 and TRBJ1-5, is DVKVTQSSRYLVKRTGEKVFLECVQDMDHENMFWYRQDPGLGLRLIYFSYDVKMKEKGDIPEGYSVSREKKERFSLILESASTNQTSMYLCASRLRGRGNQPQHFGDGTRLSIL.

This rearrangement joins TRBV28 to TRBJ2-7; the match to TRBD1 covers 7 bases. The V gene end was trimmed by 6 bases and the J gene end by 4 bases; junction bases not matched to a gene: 12. CDR3 length: 15 amino acids. From germline, CDR1 is MDHEN and CDR2 SYDVKM. As DNA, the CDR3 is TGTGCCAGCAGCCTGCAAGGTGGGACAGCTTACGAGCAGTACTTC. Translated: CASSLQGGTAYEQYF. Based on the CDR3 plus reference TRBV28 and TRBJ2-7, the full variable domain is DVKVTQSSRYLVKRTGEKVFLECVQDMDHENMFWYRQDPGLGLRLIYFSYDVKMKEKGDIPEGYSVSREKKERFSLILESASTNQTSMYLCASSLQGGTAYEQYFGPGTRLTVT.